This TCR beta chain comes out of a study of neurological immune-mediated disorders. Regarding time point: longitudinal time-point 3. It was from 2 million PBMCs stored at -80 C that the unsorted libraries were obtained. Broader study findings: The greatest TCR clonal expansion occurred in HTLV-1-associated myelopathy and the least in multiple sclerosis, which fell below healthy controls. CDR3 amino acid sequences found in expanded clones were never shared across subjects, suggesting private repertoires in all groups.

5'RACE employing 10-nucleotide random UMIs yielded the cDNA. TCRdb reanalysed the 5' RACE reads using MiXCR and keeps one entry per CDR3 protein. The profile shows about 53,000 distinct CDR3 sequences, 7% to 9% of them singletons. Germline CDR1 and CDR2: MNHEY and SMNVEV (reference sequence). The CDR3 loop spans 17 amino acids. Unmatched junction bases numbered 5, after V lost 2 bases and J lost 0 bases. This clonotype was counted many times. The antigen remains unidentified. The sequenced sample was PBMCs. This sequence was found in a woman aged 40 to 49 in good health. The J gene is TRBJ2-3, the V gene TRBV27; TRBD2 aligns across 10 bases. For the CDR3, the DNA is TGTGCCAGCAGTTTAGGCTCTAGCGGGGGTAGCACAGATACGCAGTATTTT. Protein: CASSLGSSGGSTDTQYF.